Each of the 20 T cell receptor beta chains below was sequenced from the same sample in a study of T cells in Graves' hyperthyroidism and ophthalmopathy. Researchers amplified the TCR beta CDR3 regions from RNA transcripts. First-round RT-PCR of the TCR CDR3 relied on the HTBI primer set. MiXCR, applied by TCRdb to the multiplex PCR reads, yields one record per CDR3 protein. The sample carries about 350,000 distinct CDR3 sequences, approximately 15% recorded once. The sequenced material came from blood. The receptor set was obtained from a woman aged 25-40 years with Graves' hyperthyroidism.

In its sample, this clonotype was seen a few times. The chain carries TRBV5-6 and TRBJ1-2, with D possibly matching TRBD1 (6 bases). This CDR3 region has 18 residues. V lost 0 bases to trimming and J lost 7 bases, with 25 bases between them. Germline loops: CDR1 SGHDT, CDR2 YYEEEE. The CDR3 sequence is CASSLGRPVRERTAGYTF. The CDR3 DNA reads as TGTGCCAGCAGCTTGGGCCGCCCAGTCAGGGAAAGGACAGCTGGCTACACCTTC. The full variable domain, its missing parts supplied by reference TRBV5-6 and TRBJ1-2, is DAGVTQSPTHLIKTRGQQVTLRCSPKSGHDTVSWYQQALGQGPQFIFQYYEEEERQRGNFPDRFSGHQFPNYSSELNVNALLLGDSALYLCASSLGRPVRERTAGYTFGSGTRLTVV.

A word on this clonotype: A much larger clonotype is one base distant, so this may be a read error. For the CDR3, the DNA is TGTGCCAGCAGTCGGGGGGGGACTGGCACAGATACGCAGTATTTT. It yields the protein CASSRGGTGTDTQYF. V and J are TRBV11-3 and TRBJ2-3; 8 nucleotides line up with TRBD2. The CDR3 is 15 amino acids. Per the germline V gene, CDR1 is SGHNT and CDR2 is YENEEA. The trim removed 6 bases at V and 1 base at J, leaving 6 bases unmatched.

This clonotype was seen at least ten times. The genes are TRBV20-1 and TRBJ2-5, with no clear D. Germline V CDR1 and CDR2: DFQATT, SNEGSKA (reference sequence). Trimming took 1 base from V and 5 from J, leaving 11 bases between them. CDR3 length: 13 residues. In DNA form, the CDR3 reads TGCAGTGCTAGAGGGACCGTGCGGGAGACCCAGTACTTC. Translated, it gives CSARGTVRETQYF.

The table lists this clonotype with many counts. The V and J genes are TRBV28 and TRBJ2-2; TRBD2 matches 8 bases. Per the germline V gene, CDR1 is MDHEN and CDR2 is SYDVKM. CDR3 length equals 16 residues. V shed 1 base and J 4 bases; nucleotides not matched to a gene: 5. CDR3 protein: CASSLFSSGGTGELFF. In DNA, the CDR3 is TGTGCCAGCAGTTTATTTTCCAGCGGGGGCACCGGGGAGCTGTTTTTT.

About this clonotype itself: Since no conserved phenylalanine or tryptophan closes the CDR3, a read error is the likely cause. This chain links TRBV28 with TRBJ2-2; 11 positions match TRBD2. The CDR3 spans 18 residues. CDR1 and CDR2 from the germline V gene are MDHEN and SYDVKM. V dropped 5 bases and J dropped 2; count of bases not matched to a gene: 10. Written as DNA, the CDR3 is TGTGCCAGCAGTCCCTACACCGGGACTAGCGGAAACACCGGGGAGCTGTTTCTT. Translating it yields CASSPYTGTSGNTGELFL.

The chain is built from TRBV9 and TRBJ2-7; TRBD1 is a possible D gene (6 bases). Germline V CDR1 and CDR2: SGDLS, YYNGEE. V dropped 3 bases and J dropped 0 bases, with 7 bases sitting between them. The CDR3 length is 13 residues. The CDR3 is CASSEDSSYEQYF. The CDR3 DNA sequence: TGTGCCAGCAGCGAGGACAGCTCCTACGAGCAGTACTTC.

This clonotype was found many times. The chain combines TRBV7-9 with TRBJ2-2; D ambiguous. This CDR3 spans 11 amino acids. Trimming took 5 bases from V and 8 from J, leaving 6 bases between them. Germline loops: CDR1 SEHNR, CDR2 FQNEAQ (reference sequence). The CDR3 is CASSDLGELFF. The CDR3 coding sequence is TGTGCCAGCAGCGACCTGGGGGAGCTGTTTTTT.

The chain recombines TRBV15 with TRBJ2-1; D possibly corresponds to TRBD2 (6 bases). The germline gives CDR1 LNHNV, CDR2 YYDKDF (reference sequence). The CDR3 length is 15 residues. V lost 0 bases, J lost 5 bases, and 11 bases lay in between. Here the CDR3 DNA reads TGTGCCACCAGCAGAGATGGAGGGGACCACAATGAGCAGTTCTTC. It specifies CATSRDGGDHNEQFF.

The CDR3 DNA follows: TGTGCCAGCAGGGGGGACAATAACCTCAATGAGCAGTTCTTC. Encoded protein: CASRGDNNLNEQFF. The V call is TRBV9, the J call TRBJ2-1; a weak D match, TRBD1 (6 bases). Trimming took 5 bases from V and 6 from J, leaving 15 bases between them. CDR3 length equals 14 residues. The germline CDR1 and CDR2 sequences are SGDLS and YYNGEE.

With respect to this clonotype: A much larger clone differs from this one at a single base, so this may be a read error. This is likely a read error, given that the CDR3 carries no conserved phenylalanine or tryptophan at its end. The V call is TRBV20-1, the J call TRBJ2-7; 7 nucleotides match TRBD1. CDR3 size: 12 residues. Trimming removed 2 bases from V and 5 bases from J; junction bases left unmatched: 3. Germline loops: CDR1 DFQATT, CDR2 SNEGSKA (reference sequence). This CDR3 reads CSARLDRDEQYL. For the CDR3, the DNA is TGCAGTGCTAGACTTGACAGGGACGAGCAGTACCTC.

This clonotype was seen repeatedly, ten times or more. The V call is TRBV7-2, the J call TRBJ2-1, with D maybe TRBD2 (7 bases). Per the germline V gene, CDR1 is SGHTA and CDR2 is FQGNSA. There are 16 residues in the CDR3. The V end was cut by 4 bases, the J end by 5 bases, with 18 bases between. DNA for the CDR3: TGTGCCAGCAGCTCCCGGAGGGGGGGCGCAAACAATGAGCAGTTCTTC. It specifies CASSSRRGGANNEQFF.

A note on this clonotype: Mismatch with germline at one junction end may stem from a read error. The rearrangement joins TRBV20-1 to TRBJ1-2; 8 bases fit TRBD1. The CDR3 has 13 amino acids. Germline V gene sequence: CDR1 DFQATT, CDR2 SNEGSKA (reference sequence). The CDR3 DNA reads TGCAGTGCTTCGGACAGGGAGGACTATGGCTGCACCTTC. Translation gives CSASDREDYGCTF.

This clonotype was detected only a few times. In DNA, the CDR3 is TGCGCCAGCAGGAGTGGGTTGGGGGAGAACACTGAAGCTTTCTTT. Its protein is CASRSGLGENTEAFF. The rearrangement links TRBV5-1 to TRBJ1-1, with D possibly TRBD1 on 5 matching bases. V lost 5 bases to trimming and J lost 1 base, with 15 bases between them. The CDR3 is 15 residues long. Germline loops: CDR1 SGHRS, CDR2 YFSETQ.

In DNA form, the CDR3 reads TGTGCCAGCAGTTTGCAGGGGCTTTACTACAATGAGCAGTTCTTC. Protein: CASSLQGLYYNEQFF. The chain is built from TRBV28 and TRBJ2-1, with a weak D call TRBD1 (6 bases). The V and J ends lost 3 bases and 3 bases respectively, with 12 bases between them. Germline assignment: CDR1 MDHEN and CDR2 SYDVKM. There are 15 residues in the CDR3. Full variable domain (remainder filled in from reference TRBV28 and TRBJ2-1): DVKVTQSSRYLVKRTGEKVFLECVQDMDHENMFWYRQDPGLGLRLIYFSYDVKMKEKGDIPEGYSVSREKKERFSLILESASTNQTSMYLCASSLQGLYYNEQFFGPGTRLTVL.

CDR3 DNA sequence: TGTGCCAGCTCACCAGCGGGACGGCTAGCCAAAAACATTCAGTACTTC. Encoded protein: CASSPAGRLAKNIQYF. The V gene is TRBV18, the J gene TRBJ2-4; D may be TRBD2 (6 bases). V was clipped by 2 bases and J by 0 bases, with 11 bases between them. The CDR3 sequence is 16 residues long. Per germline, CDR1 KGHSH and CDR2 LQKENI.

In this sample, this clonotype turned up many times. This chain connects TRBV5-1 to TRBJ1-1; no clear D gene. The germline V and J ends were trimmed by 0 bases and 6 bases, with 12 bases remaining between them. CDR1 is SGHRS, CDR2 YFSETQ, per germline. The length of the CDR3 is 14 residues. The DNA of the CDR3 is TGCGCCAGCAGCTTGGGCCTCAGCGCCCCTGAAGCTTTCTTT. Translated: CASSLGLSAPEAFF.

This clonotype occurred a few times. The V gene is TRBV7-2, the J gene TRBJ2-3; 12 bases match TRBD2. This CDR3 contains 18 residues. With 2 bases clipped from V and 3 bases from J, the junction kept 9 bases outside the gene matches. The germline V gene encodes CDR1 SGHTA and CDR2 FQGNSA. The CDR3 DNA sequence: TGTGCCAGCAGCTTACTAGCGGGAGGGCCGAGGAAAACAGATACGCAGTATTTT. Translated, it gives CASSLLAGGPRKTDTQYF.

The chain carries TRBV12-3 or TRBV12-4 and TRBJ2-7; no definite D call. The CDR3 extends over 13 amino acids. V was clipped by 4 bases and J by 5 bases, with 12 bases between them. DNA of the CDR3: TGTGCCAGCAGTTCTCGTCTAGTAGACGAGCAGTACTTC. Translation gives CASSSRLVDEQYF.

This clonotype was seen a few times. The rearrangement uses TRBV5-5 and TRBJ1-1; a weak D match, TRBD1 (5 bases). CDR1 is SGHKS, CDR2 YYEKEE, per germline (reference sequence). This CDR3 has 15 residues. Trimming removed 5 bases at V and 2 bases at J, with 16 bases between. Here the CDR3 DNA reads TGTGCCAGCAGACATTCGGGGGTGGTAAACACTGAAGCTTTCTTT. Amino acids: CASRHSGVVNTEAFF.

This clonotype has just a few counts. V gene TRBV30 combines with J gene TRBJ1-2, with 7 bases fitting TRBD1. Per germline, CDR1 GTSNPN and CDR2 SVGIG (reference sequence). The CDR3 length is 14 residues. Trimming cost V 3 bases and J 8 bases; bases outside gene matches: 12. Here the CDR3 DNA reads TGTGCCTGGAGCGAACTTTCAGGGGGTCAGGGCTACACCTTC. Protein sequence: CAWSELSGGQGYTF.